A single sample gave rise to the 18 T cell receptor beta chains below, sequenced in a study of T cell repertoires in cytomegalovirus infection. These receptors have no known antigen. TCRdb itself ran the reads through MiXCR, one entry per CDR3 protein. The sample carries around 230,000 distinct CDR3 sequences, 38% recorded once. Specimen: CD8+ T cells from cultured PBMCs, collected from culture after CMV antigen stimulation. The receptors come from a human donor in good health (CMV status not recorded). Some clones in this sample may be carry-over from other donors' samples.

This clonotype was counted only a few times. The chain carries TRBV27 and TRBJ2-1; D unresolved. Trimming pared 3 bases from V and 2 bases from J, leaving 11 bases between. The CDR3 consists of 15 residues. The germline gives CDR1 MNHEY, CDR2 SMNVEV (reference sequence). Here the CDR3 DNA reads TGTGCCAGCAGTTTCGGGCAGGCACCCTACAATGAGCAGTTCTTC. This codes for CASSFGQAPYNEQFF.

This clonotype was seen a handful of times. The chain has TRBV10-3 and TRBJ1-2; TRBD1 might be the D (5 bases). In germline, CDR1 is ENHRY, CDR2 SYGVKD. The CDR3 has 17 amino acids. V was cut by 4 bases and J by 8 bases, with 26 bases left in between. Here the CDR3 reads CAISGPSRSTDKGGYTF. The CDR3 nucleotides are TGTGCCATCAGTGGACCAAGCAGGAGCACTGACAAGGGGGGCTACACCTTC.

This clonotype was detected once. The chain combines TRBV7-9 with TRBJ1-1, with TRBD1 as a possible D gene (5 bases). The V gene lost 5 bases and the J gene lost 5 bases, with 18 bases spanning the gap. Germline assignment: CDR1 SEHNR and CDR2 FQNEAQ (reference sequence). The CDR3 covers 15 residues. This CDR3 reads CASSQAYGAATEAFF. The CDR3 DNA is TGTGCCAGCAGCCAGGCGTACGGGGCCGCTACTGAAGCTTTCTTT.

This chain connects TRBV5-6 to TRBJ2-1, with 8 bases matching TRBD1. The V gene end was trimmed by 4 bases and the J gene end by 4 bases; junction bases not matched to a gene: 10. The CDR3 totals 16 residues. Germline V gene sequence: CDR1 SGHDT, CDR2 YYEEEE. CDR3 DNA sequence: TGTGCCAGCAGCAGAACACAGGGGGGATTTTACAATGAGCAGTTCTTC. It codes for CASSRTQGGFYNEQFF.

This clonotype was detected a few times. The CDR3 region is CASSWTVSTDTQYF. CDR3 DNA sequence: TGTGCCAGCAGTTGGACGGTGAGCACAGATACGCAGTATTTT. The gene calls are TRBV28 and TRBJ2-3; unclear D gene. The CDR3 runs 14 residues. CDR1 MDHEN and CDR2 SYDVKM come from the germline V gene. V was clipped by 4 bases and J by 0 bases, with 8 bases between them.

This clonotype was counted only a few times. The V and J genes are TRBV12-3 or TRBV12-4 and TRBJ1-1; D might be TRBD1 (5 bases). The CDR3 has 13 residues. Trimming shortened V by 7 bases and J by 1 base, and 10 bases separated the two germline ends. Here the CDR3 reads CASNQGGNTEAFF. Here the CDR3 DNA reads TGTGCCAGCAACCAGGGAGGGAACACTGAAGCTTTCTTT.

The V gene is TRBV7-8, the J gene TRBJ2-1; 11 bases match TRBD2. Germline V gives CDR1 SGHVS, CDR2 FQNEAQ. The CDR3 consists of 16 residues. J lost 4 bases, V lost 2 bases, and 4 bases had no gene match. CDR3 sequence reads: CASSLSVAGGYNEQFF. CDR3 sequence (DNA): TGTGCCAGCAGCTTATCGGTAGCGGGAGGGTACAATGAGCAGTTCTTC.

In its sample, this clonotype was seen a few times. The gene calls are TRBV29-1 and TRBJ2-1; no clear D gene. V dropped 0 bases and J dropped 10 bases, with 4 bases sitting between them. The CDR3 runs to 10 residues. CDR1 and CDR2 from the germline V gene are SQVTM and ANQGSEA. The CDR3 sequence is CSVEEEEQFF. In DNA form, the CDR3 reads TGCAGCGTTGAAGAGGAAGAGCAGTTCTTC.

This clonotype came up many times. This chain connects TRBV12-3 or TRBV12-4 to TRBJ2-7; 14 bases are a match to TRBD2. With V trimmed by 6 bases and J by 3 bases, 4 bases remained unmatched. The CDR3 is made up of 15 amino acids. The CDR3 sequence: CASSQGLAGVYEQYF. CDR3 bases: TGTGCCAGCAGCCAGGGACTAGCGGGAGTCTACGAGCAGTACTTC.

The V call is TRBV27, the J call TRBJ2-7; 7 bases match TRBD1. There are 14 residues in the CDR3. J lost 2 bases, V lost 5 bases, and 6 bases had no gene match. The V gene's germline CDR1 is MNHEY and CDR2 SMNVEV (reference sequence). The CDR3 here is CASSNPGQAYEQYF. CDR3 in DNA: TGTGCCAGCAGTAACCCTGGACAGGCCTACGAGCAGTACTTC.

V gene TRBV19 combines with J gene TRBJ2-1, with D possibly TRBD2 on 6 matching bases. The germline CDR1 and CDR2 sequences are LNHDA and SQIVND (reference sequence). This CDR3 is 14 amino acids long. V lost 6 bases to trimming and J lost 7 bases, with 16 bases between them. In nucleotides, the CDR3 is TGTGCCAGTAGGGCCGGGACTCCGGATAATGAGCAGTTCTTC. This translates into CASRAGTPDNEQFF.

This clonotype showed up just a few times. The chain recombines TRBV6-6 with TRBJ1-5; no definite D call. The CDR3 loop spans 15 amino acids. The V gene's germline CDR1 is MNHNY and CDR2 SVGAGI (reference sequence). The V end lost 1 base, the J end lost 2 bases, and 9 bases lay between the germline ends. Written as DNA, the CDR3 is TGTGCCAGCAGTTACTATCAGACTGGCAATCAGCCCCAGCATTTT. This translates into CASSYYQTGNQPQHF.

The J gene is TRBJ1-5, the V gene TRBV27; D not certain. This CDR3 contains 12 residues. CDR1 and CDR2 (germline): MNHEY, SMNVEV (reference sequence). The V end was cut by 5 bases, the J end by 6 bases, with 8 bases between. The CDR3 nucleotides read TGTGCCAGCAGTGACCTAGGTCAGCCCCAGCATTTT. Translating it yields CASSDLGQPQHF.

This clonotype was seen repeatedly, ten times or more. The chain recombines TRBV7-6 with TRBJ2-1; TRBD2 agrees at 8 bases. Germline loops: CDR1 SGHVS, CDR2 FNYEAQ. CDR3 size: 16 residues. V was pared by 3 bases and J by 5 bases, with 9 bases of the junction left unmatched. The CDR3 loop is CASSFLSGGRHNEQFF. CDR3 nucleotide sequence: TGTGCCAGCAGCTTCTTGAGCGGGGGCCGCCACAATGAGCAGTTCTTC. Full variable domain (rest looked up from reference TRBV7-6 and TRBJ2-1): GAGVSQSPRYKVTKRGQDVALRCDPISGHVSLYWYRQALGQGPEFLTYFNYEAQQDKSGLPNDRFSAERPEGSISTLTIQRTEQRDSAMYRCASSFLSGGRHNEQFFGPGTRLTVL.

V and J are TRBV7-8 and TRBJ2-7, with TRBD1 matching over 8 bases. The germline gives CDR1 SGHVS, CDR2 FQNEAQ. The CDR3 is made up of 13 amino acids. With 5 bases clipped from V and 5 bases from J, the junction kept 5 bases outside the gene matches. CDR3 sequence (DNA): TGTGCCAGCAGCAACGGACAGGGCAACGAGCAGTACTTC. Translated, it gives CASSNGQGNEQYF.

This clonotype was counted between two and nine times. The chain has TRBV27 and TRBJ2-3; TRBD1 or TRBD2 may be the D gene (5 bases each). Germline V gene data show CDR1 as MNHEY and CDR2 as SMNVEV (reference sequence). With 6 bases removed from V and 3 bases from J, the gap between germline ends came to 22 bases. This CDR3 has 17 amino acids. CDR3 loop: CASRKGFLDSDTDTQYF. DNA of the CDR3: TGTGCCAGCAGAAAGGGGTTTTTGGACTCGGATACAGATACGCAGTATTTT.

Only one count was recorded for this clonotype. This chain links TRBV2 with TRBJ1-2, with D unresolved. This CDR3 contains 10 residues. Trimming cost V 8 bases and J 4 bases, with 5 bases left between them. The V gene's germline CDR1 is SNHLY and CDR2 FYNNEI. CDR3 DNA: TGTGCCAGCCGCTTCTATGGCTACACCTTC. Residues: CASRFYGYTF.

This clonotype was detected a few times. J is TRBJ1-5 and V is TRBV27, with unresolved D. CDR1 is MNHEY and CDR2 is SMNVEV in the germline V gene (reference sequence). The CDR3 sequence is 13 residues long. Trimming cost V 6 bases and J 1 base, with 7 bases left between them. The DNA for the CDR3 is TGTGCCAGCAGCACGTCGAGCAATCAGCCCCAGCATTTT. It is translated as CASSTSSNQPQHF.